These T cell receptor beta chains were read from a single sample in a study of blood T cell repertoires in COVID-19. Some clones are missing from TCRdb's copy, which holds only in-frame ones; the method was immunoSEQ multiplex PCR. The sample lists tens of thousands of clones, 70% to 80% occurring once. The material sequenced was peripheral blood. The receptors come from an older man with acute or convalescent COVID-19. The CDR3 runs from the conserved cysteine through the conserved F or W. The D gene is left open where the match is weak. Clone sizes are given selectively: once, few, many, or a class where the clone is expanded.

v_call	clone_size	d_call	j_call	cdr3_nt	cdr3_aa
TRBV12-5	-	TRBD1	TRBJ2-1	TGTGCTAGTGGCCGGGACAGTGTCAATGAGCAGTTCTTC	CASGRDSVNEQFF
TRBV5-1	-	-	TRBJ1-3	TGCGCCAGCGCCAAGGGGGACTCTGGAAACACCATATATTTT	CASAKGDSGNTIYF
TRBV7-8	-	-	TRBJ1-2	TGTGCCAGCAGCTTAGCAAGAGGGTCGGTTTTCGATGGCTACACCTTC	CASSLARGSVFDGYTF
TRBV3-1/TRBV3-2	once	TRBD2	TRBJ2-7	TGTGCCAGCAGCCAAGCTAGCGGGGCCTCATACCAGCAGTACTTC	CASSQASGASYQQYF
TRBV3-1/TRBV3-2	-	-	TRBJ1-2	TGTGCCAGCAGCCAGGCAGAAAACTATGGCTACACCTTC	CASSQAENYGYTF
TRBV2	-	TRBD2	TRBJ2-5	TGTGCCAGCAGCGAGGACTCCCCGGGGGGGACCCAGTACTTC	CASSEDSPGGTQYF
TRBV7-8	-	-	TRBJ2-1	TGTGCCAGCAGCTTGCGCTTGGAGATTGAGCAGTTCTTC	CASSLRLEIEQFF
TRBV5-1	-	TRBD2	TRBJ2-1	TGCGCCAGCAGCTCCCAACTAGCGGGATCCTACAATGAGCAGTTCTTC	CASSSQLAGSYNEQFF
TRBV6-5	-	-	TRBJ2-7	TGTGCCAGCAGTCCCCTTCCCGGTTTTCTTTACGAGCAGTACTTC	CASSPLPGFLYEQYF
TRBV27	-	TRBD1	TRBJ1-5	TGTGCCAGCAGGTCCGGGACAGGGAGCAATCAGCCCCAGCATTTT	CASRSGTGSNQPQHF
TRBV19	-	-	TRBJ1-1	TGTGCCAGTAGTAAAGTGGGGGCGAAGACTGAAGCTTTCTTT	CASSKVGAKTEAFF
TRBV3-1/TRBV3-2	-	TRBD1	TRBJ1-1	TGTGCCAGCAGCCTCCGTGGGACAGGGCGAACTGAAGCTTTCTTT	CASSLRGTGRTEAFF
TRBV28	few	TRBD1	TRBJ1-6	TGTGCCAGCAGATTTGGGGGCAGGGGGAGCTCCTATAATTCACCCCTCCACTTT	CASRFGGRGSSYNSPLHF
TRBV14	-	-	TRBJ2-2	TGTGCCAGCAGCCCCTCTGGAGGAGGGGAGCTGTTTTTT	CASSPSGGGELFF
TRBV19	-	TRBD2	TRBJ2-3	TGTGCCAGTAGTAATGGACTAGCGGACCACACAGATACGCAGTATTTT	CASSNGLADHTDTQYF
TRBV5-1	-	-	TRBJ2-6	TGCGCCAGCAGCCTTGACGAGGCTGGGGCCAACGTCCTGACTTTC	CASSLDEAGANVLTF
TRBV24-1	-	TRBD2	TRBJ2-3	TGTGCCACCAGTGGACTAGCGGGAGTTTCAGATACGCAGTATTTT	CATSGLAGVSDTQYF
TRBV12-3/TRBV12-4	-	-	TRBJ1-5	TGTGCCAGCAGTTTAGGGAGGAATCAGCCCCAGCATTTT	CASSLGRNQPQHF
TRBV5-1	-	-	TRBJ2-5	TGCGCCAGCAGCTTCGGGCAAGAGACCCAGTACTTC	CASSFGQETQYF
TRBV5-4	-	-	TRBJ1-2	TGTGCCAGCAGCCCGAGTACAGGTGACTATGGCTACACCTTC	CASSPSTGDYGYTF
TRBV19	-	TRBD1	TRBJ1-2	TGTGCCAGTAGTATCCCGGGACAGGGGAACTATGGCTACACCTTC	CASSIPGQGNYGYTF
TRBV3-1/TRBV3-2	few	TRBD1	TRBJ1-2	TGTGCCAGCAGCCCGGACAGGGGATTCTATGGCTACACCTTC	CASSPDRGFYGYTF